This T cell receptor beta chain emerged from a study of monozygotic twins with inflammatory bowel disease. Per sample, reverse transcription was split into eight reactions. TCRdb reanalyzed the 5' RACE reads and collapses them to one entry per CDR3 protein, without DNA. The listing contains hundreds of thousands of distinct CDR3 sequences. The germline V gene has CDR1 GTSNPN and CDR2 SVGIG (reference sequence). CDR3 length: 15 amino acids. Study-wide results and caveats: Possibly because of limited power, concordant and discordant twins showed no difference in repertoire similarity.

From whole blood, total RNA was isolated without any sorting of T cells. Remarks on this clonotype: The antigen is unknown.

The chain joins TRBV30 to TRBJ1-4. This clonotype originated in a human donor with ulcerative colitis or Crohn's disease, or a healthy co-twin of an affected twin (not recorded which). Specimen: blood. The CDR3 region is CAWSIPGLHGEKLFF.